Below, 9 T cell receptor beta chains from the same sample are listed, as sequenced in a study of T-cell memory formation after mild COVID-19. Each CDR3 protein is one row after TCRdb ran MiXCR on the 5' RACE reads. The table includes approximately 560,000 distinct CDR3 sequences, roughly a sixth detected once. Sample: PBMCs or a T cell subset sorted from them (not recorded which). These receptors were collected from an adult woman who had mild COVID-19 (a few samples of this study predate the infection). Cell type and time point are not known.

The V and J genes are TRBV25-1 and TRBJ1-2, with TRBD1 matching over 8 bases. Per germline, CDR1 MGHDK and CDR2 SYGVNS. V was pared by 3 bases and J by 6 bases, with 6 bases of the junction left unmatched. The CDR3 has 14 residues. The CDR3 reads CASSEGQGANGYTF. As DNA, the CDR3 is TGTGCCAGCAGTGAGGGCCAGGGGGCGAATGGCTACACCTTC.

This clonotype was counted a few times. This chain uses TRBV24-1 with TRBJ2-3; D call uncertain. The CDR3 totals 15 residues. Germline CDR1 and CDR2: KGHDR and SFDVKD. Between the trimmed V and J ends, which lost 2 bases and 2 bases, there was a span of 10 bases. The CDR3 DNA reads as TGTGCCACCAGTGATTATCCTGTCCCCACAGATACGCAGTATTTT. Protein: CATSDYPVPTDTQYF.

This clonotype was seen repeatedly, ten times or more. CDR3 sequence: CASSLEGLEQFF. Here the CDR3 DNA reads TGTGCCAGCAGTTTAGAAGGACTCGAGCAGTTCTTC. The V and J genes are TRBV12-3 or TRBV12-4 and TRBJ2-1; perhaps TRBD2 as D (5 bases). The V gene lost 1 base and the J gene lost 10 bases, with 8 bases spanning the gap. CDR3 length: 12 amino acids.

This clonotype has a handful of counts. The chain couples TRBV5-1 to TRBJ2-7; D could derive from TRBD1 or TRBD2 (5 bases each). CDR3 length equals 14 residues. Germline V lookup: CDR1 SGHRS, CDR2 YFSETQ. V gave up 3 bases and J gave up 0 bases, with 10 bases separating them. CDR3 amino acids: CASSWGDSSYEQYF. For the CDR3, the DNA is TGCGCCAGCAGCTGGGGAGACAGCTCCTACGAGCAGTACTTC.

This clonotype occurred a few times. In DNA form, the CDR3 reads TGTGCCAGCACCCCTTTTTCGCTAGGGTGGGACTATGGCTACACCTTC. It yields the protein CASTPFSLGWDYGYTF. The chain joins TRBV6-5 to TRBJ1-2; D remains ambiguous. V was pared by 7 bases and J by 3 bases, with 21 bases between. The CDR3 contains 16 residues. CDR1 is MNHEY, CDR2 SVGAGI, per germline.

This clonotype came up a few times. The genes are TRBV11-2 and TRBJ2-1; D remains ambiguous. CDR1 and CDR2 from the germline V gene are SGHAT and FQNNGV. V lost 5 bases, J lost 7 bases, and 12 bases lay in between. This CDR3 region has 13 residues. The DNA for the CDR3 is TGTGCCAGCAGCCGTTCTGGTGGTAATGAGCAGTTCTTC. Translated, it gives CASSRSGGNEQFF.

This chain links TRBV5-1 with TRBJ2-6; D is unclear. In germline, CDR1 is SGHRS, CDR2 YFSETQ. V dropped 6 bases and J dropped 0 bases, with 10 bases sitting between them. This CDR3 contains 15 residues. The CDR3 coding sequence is TGCGCCAGCACCCCGGCGTACTCTGGGGCCAACGTCCTGACTTTC. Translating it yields CASTPAYSGANVLTF.

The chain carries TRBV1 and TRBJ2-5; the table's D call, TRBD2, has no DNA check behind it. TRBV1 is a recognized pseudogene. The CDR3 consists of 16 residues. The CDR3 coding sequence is TGCACCAGCAGCCAACCAACGGGGGGGCCGACAGAGACCCAGTACTTC. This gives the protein CTSSQPTGGPTETQYF.

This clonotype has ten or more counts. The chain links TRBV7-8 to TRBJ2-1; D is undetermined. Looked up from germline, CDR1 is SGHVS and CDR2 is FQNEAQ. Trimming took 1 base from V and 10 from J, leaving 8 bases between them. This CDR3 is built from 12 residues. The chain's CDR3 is CASSLVGGEQFF. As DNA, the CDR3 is TGTGCCAGCAGCTTAGTGGGCGGAGAGCAGTTCTTC.